This T cell receptor beta chain was retrieved from a study of blood T cells in healthy people across ages. A second 7 to 11 cycle PCR used barcoded and J-beta primers. Per sample, CDR3-containing paired-end reads numbered at least 2.5 million. TCRdb redid the calling of the 5' RACE reads with MiXCR, one entry per CDR3 protein. The sample yields about 1.8 million distinct CDR3 sequences, about 50% seen once. CDR1 DFQATT and CDR2 SNEGSKA come from the germline V gene (reference sequence). V dropped 0 bases and J dropped 11; count of bases not matched to a gene: 15. There are 15 residues in the CDR3. Each donor supplied around 9.9 milliliters of peripheral blood. Samples had at least 6.5 million PBMCs isolated from them.

The chain couples TRBV20-1 to TRBJ2-5; 7 bases agree with TRBD1. This clonotype was sampled from a woman aged 40 to 49 in good health. Material: blood. CDR3 bases: TGCAGTGCTAGAGATGTTGACAGGGTAGGTGAGGAGCAGTACTTC. As protein: CSARDVDRVGEEQYF.